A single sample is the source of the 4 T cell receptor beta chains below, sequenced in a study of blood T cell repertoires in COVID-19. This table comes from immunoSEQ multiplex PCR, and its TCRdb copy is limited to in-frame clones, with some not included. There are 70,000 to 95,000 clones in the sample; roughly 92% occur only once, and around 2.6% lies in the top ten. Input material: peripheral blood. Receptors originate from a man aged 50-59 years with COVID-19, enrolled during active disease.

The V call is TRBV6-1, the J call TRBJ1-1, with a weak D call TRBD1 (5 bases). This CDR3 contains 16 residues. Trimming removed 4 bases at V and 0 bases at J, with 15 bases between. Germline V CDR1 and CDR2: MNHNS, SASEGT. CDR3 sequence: CASSALAGGLNTEAFF. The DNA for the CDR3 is TGTGCCAGCAGTGCCCTTGCGGGGGGTTTGAACACTGAAGCTTTCTTT.

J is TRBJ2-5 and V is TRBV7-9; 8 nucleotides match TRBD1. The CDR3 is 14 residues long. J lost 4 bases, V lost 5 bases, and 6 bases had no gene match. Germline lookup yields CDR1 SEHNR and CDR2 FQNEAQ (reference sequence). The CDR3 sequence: CASSHNGQGETQYF. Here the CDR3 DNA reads TGTGCCAGCAGCCATAACGGACAGGGAGAGACCCAGTACTTC.

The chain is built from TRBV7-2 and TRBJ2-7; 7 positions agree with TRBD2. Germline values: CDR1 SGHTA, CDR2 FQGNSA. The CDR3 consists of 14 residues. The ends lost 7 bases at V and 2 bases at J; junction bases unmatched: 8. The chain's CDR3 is CASTRTRGTYEQYF. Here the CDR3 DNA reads TGTGCCAGCACCAGGACTAGGGGAACCTACGAGCAGTACTTC.

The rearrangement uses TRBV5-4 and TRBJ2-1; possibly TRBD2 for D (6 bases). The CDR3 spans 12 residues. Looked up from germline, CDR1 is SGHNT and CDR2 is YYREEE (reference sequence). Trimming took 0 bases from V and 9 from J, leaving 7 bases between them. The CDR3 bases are TGTGCCAGCAGCTTGGCGGGAGCTGAGCAGTTCTTC. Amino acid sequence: CASSLAGAEQFF.